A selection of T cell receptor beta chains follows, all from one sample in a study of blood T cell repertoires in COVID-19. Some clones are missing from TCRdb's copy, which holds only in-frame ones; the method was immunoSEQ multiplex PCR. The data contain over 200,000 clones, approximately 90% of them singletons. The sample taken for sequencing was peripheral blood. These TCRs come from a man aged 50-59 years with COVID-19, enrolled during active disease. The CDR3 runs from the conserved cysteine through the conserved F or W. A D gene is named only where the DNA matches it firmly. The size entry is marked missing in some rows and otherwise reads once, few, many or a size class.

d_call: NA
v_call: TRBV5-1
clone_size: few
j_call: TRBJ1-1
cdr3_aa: CASSLVRPEGEAFF
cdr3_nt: TGCGCCAGCAGCTTGGTCAGGCCTGAGGGTGAAGCTTTCTTT

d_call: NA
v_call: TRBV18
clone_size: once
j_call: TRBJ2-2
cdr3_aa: CASSRGTGELFF
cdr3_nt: TGTGCCAGCTCACGAGGTACCGGGGAGCTGTTTTTT

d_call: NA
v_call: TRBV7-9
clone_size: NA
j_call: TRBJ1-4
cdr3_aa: CATEGSTNEKLFF
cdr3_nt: TGTGCCACCGAGGGTTCAACTAATGAAAAACTGTTTTTT

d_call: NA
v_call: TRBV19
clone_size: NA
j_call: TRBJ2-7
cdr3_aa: CASSLSRPYEQYF
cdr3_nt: TGTGCCAGTAGTCTCAGCAGGCCCTACGAGCAGTACTTC

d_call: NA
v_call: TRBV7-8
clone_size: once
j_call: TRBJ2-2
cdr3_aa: CASSSGVLVRNTGELFF
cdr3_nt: TGTGCCAGCAGCTCCGGGGTGCTAGTCCGGAACACCGGGGAGCTGTTTTTT

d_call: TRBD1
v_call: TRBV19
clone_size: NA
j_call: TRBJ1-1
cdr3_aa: CASSSSTGDGGTEAFF
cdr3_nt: TGTGCCAGTAGTTCTTCGACAGGGGATGGGGGCACTGAAGCTTTCTTT

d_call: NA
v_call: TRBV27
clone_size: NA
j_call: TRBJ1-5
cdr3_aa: CASSLLPPGYDQPQHF
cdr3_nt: TGTGCCAGCAGTTTACTTCCCCCCGGGTACGATCAGCCCCAGCATTTT

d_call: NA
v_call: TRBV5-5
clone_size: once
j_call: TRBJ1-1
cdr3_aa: CASSLIRQGEAFF
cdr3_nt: TGTGCCAGCAGCTTGATCCGGCAGGGTGAAGCTTTCTTT

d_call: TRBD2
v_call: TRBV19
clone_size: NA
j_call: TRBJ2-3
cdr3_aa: CASSIDQRGLGDTQYF
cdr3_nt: TGTGCCAGTAGTATAGACCAGCGGGGCCTAGGAGATACGCAGTATTTT

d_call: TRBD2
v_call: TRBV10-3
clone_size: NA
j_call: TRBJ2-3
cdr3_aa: CAISDRLAGGGDTQYF
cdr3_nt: TGTGCCATCAGTGATCGGCTAGCGGGTGGGGGTGATACGCAGTATTTT

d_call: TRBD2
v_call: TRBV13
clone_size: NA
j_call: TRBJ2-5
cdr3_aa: CASSSSPPLAGGQETQYF
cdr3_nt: TGTGCCAGCAGTTCATCCCCTCCACTAGCGGGGGGCCAAGAGACCCAGTACTTC

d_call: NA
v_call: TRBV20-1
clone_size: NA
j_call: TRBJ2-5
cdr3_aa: CSASRSSGQETQYF
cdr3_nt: TGCAGTGCTAGTCGTTCGTCGGGCCAAGAGACCCAGTACTTC

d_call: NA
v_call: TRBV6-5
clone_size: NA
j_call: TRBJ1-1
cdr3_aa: CASSYSIALLNTEAFF
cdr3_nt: TGTGCCAGCAGTTACTCTATCGCGCTATTGAACACTGAAGCTTTCTTT

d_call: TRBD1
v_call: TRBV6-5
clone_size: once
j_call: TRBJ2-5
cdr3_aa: CASSYSGTGGQETQYF
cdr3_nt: TGTGCCAGCAGTTACTCAGGGACAGGGGGACAAGAGACCCAGTACTTC

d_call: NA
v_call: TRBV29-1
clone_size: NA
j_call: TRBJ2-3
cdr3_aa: CSVAGRNTDTQYF
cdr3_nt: TGCAGCGTTGCGGGGAGGAACACAGATACGCAGTATTTT

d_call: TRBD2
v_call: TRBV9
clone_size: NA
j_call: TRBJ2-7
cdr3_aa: CASSVGMGLAGGPSYEQYF
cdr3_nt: TGTGCCAGCAGCGTAGGAATGGGACTAGCGGGAGGGCCCTCCTACGAGCAGTACTTC

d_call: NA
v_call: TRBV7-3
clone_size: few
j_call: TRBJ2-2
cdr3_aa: CASSLDPAGNTGELFF
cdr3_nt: TGTGCCAGCAGCTTAGATCCAGCGGGGAACACCGGGGAGCTGTTTTTT

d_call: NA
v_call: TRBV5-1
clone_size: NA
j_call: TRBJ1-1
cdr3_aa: CASSFAGIVEAFF
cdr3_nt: TGCGCCAGCAGCTTTGCAGGGATCGTTGAAGCTTTCTTT

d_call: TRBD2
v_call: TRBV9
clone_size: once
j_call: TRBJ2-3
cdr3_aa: CASSSKRASGSREDTQYF
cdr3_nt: TGTGCCAGCAGCTCAAAGAGGGCTAGCGGGAGTCGGGAAGATACGCAGTATTTT

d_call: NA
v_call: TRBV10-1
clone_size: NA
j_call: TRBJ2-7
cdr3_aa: CASSKSGEKGYEQYF
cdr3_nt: TGCGCCAGCAGCAAAAGTGGGGAAAAGGGGTACGAGCAGTACTTC

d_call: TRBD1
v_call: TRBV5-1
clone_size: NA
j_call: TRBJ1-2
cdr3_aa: CASRYGTANYGYTF
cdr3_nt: TGCGCCAGCAGGTACGGGACAGCAAACTATGGCTACACCTTC

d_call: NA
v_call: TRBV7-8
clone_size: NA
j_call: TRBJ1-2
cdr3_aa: CASSLLTGYGYTF
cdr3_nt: TGTGCCAGCAGCTTATTGACAGGCTATGGCTACACCTTC

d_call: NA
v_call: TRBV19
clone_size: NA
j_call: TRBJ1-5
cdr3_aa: CASSIGITSNQPQHF
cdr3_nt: TGTGCCAGTAGTATCGGGATAACTAGCAATCAGCCCCAGCATTTT

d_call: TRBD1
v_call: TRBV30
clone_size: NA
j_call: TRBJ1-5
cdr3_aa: CAWSGTGNQPQHF
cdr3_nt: TGTGCCTGGAGTGGGACAGGGAATCAGCCCCAGCATTTT

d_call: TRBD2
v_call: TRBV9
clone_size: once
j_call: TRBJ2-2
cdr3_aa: CASSPRGLAGAHGGELFF
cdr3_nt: TGTGCCAGCAGCCCCCGTGGGCTAGCGGGGGCCCACGGCGGGGAGCTGTTTTTT

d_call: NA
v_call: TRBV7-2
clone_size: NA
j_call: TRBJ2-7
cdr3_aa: CASSPEQGYEQYF
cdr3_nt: TGTGCCAGCAGCCCCGAGCAGGGCTACGAGCAGTACTTC

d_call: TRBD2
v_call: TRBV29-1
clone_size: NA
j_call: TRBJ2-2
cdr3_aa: CSGAGGPNTGELFF
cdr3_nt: TGCAGCGGAGCGGGAGGGCCTAACACCGGGGAGCTGTTTTTT

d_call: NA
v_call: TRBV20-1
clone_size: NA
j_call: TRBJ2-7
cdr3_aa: CSARSPYEQYF
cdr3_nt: TGCAGTGCTAGGTCCCCGTACGAGCAGTACTTC

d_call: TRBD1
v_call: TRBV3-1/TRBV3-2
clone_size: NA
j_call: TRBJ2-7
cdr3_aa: CASSHYRGASYEQYF
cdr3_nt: TGTGCCAGCAGCCATTACAGGGGGGCCTCCTACGAGCAGTACTTC

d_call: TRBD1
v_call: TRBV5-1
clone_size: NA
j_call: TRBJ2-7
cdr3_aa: CASSLGTGGYEQYF
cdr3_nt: TGCGCCAGCAGCTTGGGGACAGGGGGCTACGAGCAGTACTTC

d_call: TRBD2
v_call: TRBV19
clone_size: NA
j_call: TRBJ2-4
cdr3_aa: CASSILGAPAGARLRAKNIQYF
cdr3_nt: TGTGCCAGTAGCATCCTTGGGGCTCCAGCGGGGGCCAGACTCCGCGCCAAAAACATTCAGTACTTC